The source of this T cell receptor beta chain is a study of blood T cells in healthy people across ages. To note about this clonotype: An end of the junction differs from the germline gene, which may be a read error.

The CDR3 has 14 residues. CDR1 and CDR2 from the germline V gene are WNHNN and SYGVQD (reference sequence). The authors ran a second PCR of about 7 to 12 cycles using a sample-barcoded 5' primer and a J-beta primer mix. TCRdb independently ran MiXCR on the 5' RACE reads; one entry per CDR3 protein. The table has roughly 1.4 million distinct CDR3 sequences, around 55% seen once; the top ten hold 6.5% to 8.5%. V usage is TRBV10-1 and J usage is TRBJ2-5; D may be TRBD2 (5 bases). Sequenced input: blood. The origin of this receptor is a man younger than 35 in good health. CDR3 DNA: TGCGTCAGCAGTGAGTCGGGGAATGAAGAGACCCAGTACTTC. Its protein is CVSSESGNEETQYF.